The clone carrying this T cell receptor beta chain appeared a few times. Its antigen is unidentified. Despite likely unrecorded immune exposures, the donors were nominally healthy at the time of sampling. These data are taken from a study of cytomegalovirus exposure and HLA in healthy donors. Vbeta (60) and Jbeta (13) primers were used in the PCR. The method was immunoSEQ multiplex PCR; TCRdb's version includes in-frame clones alone and lacks a portion of them. The table has some 130,000 clones, more than 65% seen once. Overall study findings and caveats: Analysis was carried out at a later point, and it linked a missense DCLRE1C variant to TCR beta V- and J-gene trimming. Most of the TCR beta V segments (in an earlier analysis) were productive either about 87% or about 30% of the time. What TCR beta sequences reportedly achieved was accurate prediction of HLA-A and HLA-B alleles in most subjects.

The CDR3 is 13 amino acids. The source is a male donor in good health and CMV-seropositive. The V call is TRBV21-1, the J call TRBJ2-7; the table assigns TRBD1, which was not confirmed against the DNA. TRBV21-1 is designated a pseudogene. The source material was PBMCs. This chain's CDR3 is CASIWDSAYEQYF. The CDR3 region has the DNA TGTGCCAGCATCTGGGACAGCGCCTACGAGCAGTACTTC.